These 15 T cell receptor beta chains share one sample of origin, sequenced in a study of blood T cell repertoires in COVID-19. The data were produced by immunoSEQ multiplex PCR, yet TCRdb's version contains in-frame clones alone and is incomplete. This sample carries more than 200,000 clones, 84% of them seen once, and the ten largest clones take under 2%. The sequenced sample was PBMCs or T cells enriched from blood (not recorded which). These TCRs come from a man in his fifties or sixties who had recovered from COVID-19.

The chain combines TRBV19 with TRBJ1-5, with 8 bases that match TRBD1. Trimming removed 3 bases from V and 0 bases from J; junction bases left unmatched: 7. Germline V CDR1 and CDR2: LNHDA, SQIVND (reference sequence). The CDR3 is 17 amino acids. CDR3 in amino acids: CASSIAQGAYSNQPQHF. In DNA form, the CDR3 reads TGTGCCAGTAGTATCGCCCAGGGGGCTTATAGCAATCAGCCCCAGCATTTT.

V is TRBV5-6 and J is TRBJ2-1, with 12 bases that match TRBD1. The CDR3 sequence is 17 residues long. V shed 2 bases and J 5 bases; nucleotides not matched to a gene: 8. Per germline, CDR1 SGHDT and CDR2 YYEEEE. The CDR3, as DNA: TGTGCCAGCAGCTTCCTTGGGGGACAGGGGGCCAACAATGAGCAGTTCTTC. Amino acids: CASSFLGGQGANNEQFF.

This clone appeared a few times. CDR3 loop: CASSLRGAGDSYEQYF. Here the CDR3 DNA reads TGTGCCAGCAGCTTAAGAGGGGCGGGGGACTCCTACGAGCAGTACTTC. The chain links TRBV7-9 to TRBJ2-7; 7 bases are shared with TRBD2. This CDR3 has 16 residues. CDR1 SEHNR and CDR2 FQNEAQ come from the germline V gene (reference sequence). After removal of 2 bases from V and 0 bases from J, the junction contained 7 bases not matched to a gene.

V usage is TRBV5-8 and J usage is TRBJ1-4; 7 nucleotides align to TRBD1. Germline V gives CDR1 SGHTS, CDR2 YDEGEE. J lost 4 bases, V lost 3 bases, and 3 bases had no gene match. The CDR3 has 14 residues. The CDR3 sequence: CASSSGQLNEKLFF. CDR3 nucleotides: TGTGCCAGCAGCTCGGGACAGCTTAATGAAAAACTGTTTTTT.

V usage is TRBV10-3 and J usage is TRBJ1-6, with TRBD1 matching 7 bases. Trimming removed 7 bases from V and 7 bases from J; junction bases left unmatched: 4. The CDR3 has 13 amino acids. Germline CDR1 and CDR2: ENHRY and SYGVKD. CDR3 nucleotide sequence: TGTGCCATCACCGGACAGGAGAATTCACCCCTCCACTTT. Translation: CAITGQENSPLHF.

This clone was found once. The genes are TRBV18 and TRBJ2-1; TRBD2 matches 10 bases. Germline trimming cut 6 bases from V and 3 bases from J; bases unmatched to any gene: 5. This CDR3 is built from 15 residues. The V gene's germline CDR1 is KGHSH and CDR2 LQKENI. The CDR3 bases are TGTGCCAGCTCTAAGGGACTAGCGATCTACAATGAGCAGTTCTTC. As protein: CASSKGLAIYNEQFF.

V is TRBV18 and J is TRBJ1-1; D is uncertain. The CDR3 spans 15 residues. In germline, CDR1 is KGHSH, CDR2 LQKENI. Trimming took off 2 bases at V and 0 bases at J, with 10 bases between the two ends. The CDR3 coding sequence is TGTGCCAGCTCACCAGGGCAAGCCATGAACACTGAAGCTTTCTTT. It encodes CASSPGQAMNTEAFF.

This chain links TRBV6-5 with TRBJ2-1; 8 bases align to TRBD1. Losses at the gene ends were 6 bases for V and 6 bases for J; bases not matched to a gene: 7. CDR1 and CDR2 from the germline V gene are MNHEY and SVGAGI. The CDR3 runs 14 residues. The CDR3 sequence is CASRLQGGGNEQFF. In DNA, the CDR3 is TGTGCCAGCAGACTACAGGGGGGAGGCAATGAGCAGTTCTTC.

This rearrangement joins TRBV10-3 to TRBJ2-5, with 13 bases aligning to TRBD2. This CDR3 contains 16 residues. V shed 10 bases and J 3 bases; nucleotides not matched to a gene: 11. The V gene's germline CDR1 is ENHRY and CDR2 SYGVKD. CDR3 protein: CATQLAGGTYKETQYF. The CDR3 nucleotides read TGTGCCACCCAACTAGCGGGGGGGACCTACAAAGAGACCCAGTACTTC.

The rearrangement joins TRBV5-6 to TRBJ1-2, with D maybe TRBD1 (5 bases). V lost 0 bases to trimming and J lost 0 bases, with 12 bases between them. CDR1 is SGHDT and CDR2 is YYEEEE in the germline V gene. The CDR3 consists of 16 residues. CDR3 residues: CASSLESSGSNYGYTF. Written as DNA, the CDR3 is TGTGCCAGCAGCTTGGAGAGCTCAGGGTCTAACTATGGCTACACCTTC.

V and J are TRBV9 and TRBJ2-7; D might be TRBD2 (5 bases). Germline CDR1 SGDLS, CDR2 YYNGEE. The CDR3 length is 17 residues. With 4 bases removed from V and 5 bases from J, the gap between germline ends came to 25 bases. The CDR3 DNA is TGTGCCAGCAGCCTCCGTGATGGACGTCTCAGTAGCGACGAGCAGTACTTC. This translates into CASSLRDGRLSSDEQYF.

The V gene is TRBV7-2, the J gene TRBJ2-5; tentative D call: TRBD1 (6 bases). Germline CDR1 and CDR2: SGHTA and FQGNSA. The CDR3 is 15 residues long. V lost 5 bases and J 6 bases, leaving 19 bases between the germline ends. The CDR3 DNA sequence: TGTGCCAGCAGCCTGTGGTCTGGGGGCGGGCAGACCCAGTACTTC. Its protein product is CASSLWSGGGQTQYF.

The chain has TRBV7-9 and TRBJ2-6; D may be TRBD2 (5 bases). V was clipped by 5 bases and J by 0 bases, with 14 bases between them. CDR1 and CDR2 from the germline V gene are SEHNR and FQNEAQ (reference sequence). The CDR3 loop spans 17 amino acids. The DNA for the CDR3 is TGTGCCAGCAGCACTAGGCAAGATTACTCTGGGGCCAACGTCCTGACTTTC. Translation: CASSTRQDYSGANVLTF.

The chain has TRBV5-8 and TRBJ1-1; TRBD1 is a possible D gene (6 bases). V lost 3 bases and J lost 2, with 14 bases in between. The germline V gene encodes CDR1 SGHTS and CDR2 YDEGEE. This CDR3 comprises 15 residues. CDR3 sequence: CASSSSGTPNTEAFF. For the CDR3, the DNA is TGTGCCAGCAGCTCCTCCGGGACACCCAACACTGAAGCTTTCTTT.

V gene TRBV2 combines with J gene TRBJ2-2, with a possible D match to TRBD1 (6 bases). CDR1 SNHLY and CDR2 FYNNEI come from the germline V gene. With 6 bases removed from V and 1 base from J, the gap between germline ends came to 12 bases. The CDR3 contains 15 residues. The CDR3 coding sequence is TGTGCCAGCAGGAGGGACACCTTGAACACCGGGGAGCTGTTTTTT. The encoded protein is CASRRDTLNTGELFF.